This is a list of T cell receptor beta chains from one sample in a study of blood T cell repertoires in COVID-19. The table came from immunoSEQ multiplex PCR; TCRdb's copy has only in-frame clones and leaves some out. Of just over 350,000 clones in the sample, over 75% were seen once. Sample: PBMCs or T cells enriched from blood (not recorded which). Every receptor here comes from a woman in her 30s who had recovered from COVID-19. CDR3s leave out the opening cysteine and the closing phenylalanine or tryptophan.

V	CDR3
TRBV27	ASSLAANTGELF
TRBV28	ASSLTWTSGSQTDTQY
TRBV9	ASSPQGANSPLH
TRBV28	ASSLVRDHSYNEQF
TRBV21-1	ASSKMDTENQPQH
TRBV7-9	ASSLQGNTEAF
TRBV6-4	ASSGDRGSPLH
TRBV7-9	ASSFGGPSTDTQY
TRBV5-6	ASSSGTVNEKLF
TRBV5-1	ASSPRDNEKLF
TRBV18	ASSPSGQGSATNEKLF
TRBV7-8	ASSPGQGASGYT
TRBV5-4	ASSSGLSGYEQY
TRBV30	AYQGLWNTEAF
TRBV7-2	ASSLWSGGAGELF
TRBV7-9	ASTPGTSPTDTQY